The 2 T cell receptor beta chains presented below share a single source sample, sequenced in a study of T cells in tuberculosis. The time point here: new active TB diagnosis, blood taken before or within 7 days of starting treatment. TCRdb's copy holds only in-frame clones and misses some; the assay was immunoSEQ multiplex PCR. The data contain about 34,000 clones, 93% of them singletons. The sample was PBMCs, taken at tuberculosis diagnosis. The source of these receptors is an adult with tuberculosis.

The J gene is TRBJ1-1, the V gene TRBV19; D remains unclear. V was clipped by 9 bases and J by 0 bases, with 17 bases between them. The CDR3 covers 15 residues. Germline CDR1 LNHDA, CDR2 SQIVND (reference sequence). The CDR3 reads CASHPWATVNTEAFF. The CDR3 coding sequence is TGTGCCAGCCACCCCTGGGCCACAGTGAACACTGAAGCTTTCTTT. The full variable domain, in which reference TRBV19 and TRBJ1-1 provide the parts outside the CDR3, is DGGITQSPKYLFRKEGQNVTLSCEQNLNHDAMYWYRQDPGQGLRLIYYSQIVNDFQKGDIAEGYSVSREKKESFPLTVTSAQKNPTAFYLCASHPWATVNTEAFFGQGTRLTVV.

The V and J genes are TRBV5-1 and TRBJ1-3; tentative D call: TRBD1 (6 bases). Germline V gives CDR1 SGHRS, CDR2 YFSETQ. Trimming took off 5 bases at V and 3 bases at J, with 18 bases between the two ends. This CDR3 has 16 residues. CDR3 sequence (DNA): TGCGCCAGCAGACGGGAAACCGGGACATATGGAAACACCATATATTTT. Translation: CASRRETGTYGNTIYF.